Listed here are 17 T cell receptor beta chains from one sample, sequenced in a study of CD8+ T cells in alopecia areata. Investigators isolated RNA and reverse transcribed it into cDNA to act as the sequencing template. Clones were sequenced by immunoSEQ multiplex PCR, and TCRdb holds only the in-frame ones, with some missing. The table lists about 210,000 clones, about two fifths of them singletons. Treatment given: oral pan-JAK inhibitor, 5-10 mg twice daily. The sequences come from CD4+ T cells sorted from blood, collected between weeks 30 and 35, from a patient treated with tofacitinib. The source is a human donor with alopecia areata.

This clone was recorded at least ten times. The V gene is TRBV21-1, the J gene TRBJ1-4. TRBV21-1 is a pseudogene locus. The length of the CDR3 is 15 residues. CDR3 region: CASSKRSPSREKLFF. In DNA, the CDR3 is TGTGCCAGCAGCAAAAGGTCCCCTTCTCGAGAAAAACTGTTTTTT.

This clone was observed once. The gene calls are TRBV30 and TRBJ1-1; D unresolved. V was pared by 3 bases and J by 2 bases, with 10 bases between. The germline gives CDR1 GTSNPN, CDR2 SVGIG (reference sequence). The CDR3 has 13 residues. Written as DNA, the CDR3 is TGTGCCTGGAGGGCCGAGGGAAACACTGAAGCTTTCTTT. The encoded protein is CAWRAEGNTEAFF.

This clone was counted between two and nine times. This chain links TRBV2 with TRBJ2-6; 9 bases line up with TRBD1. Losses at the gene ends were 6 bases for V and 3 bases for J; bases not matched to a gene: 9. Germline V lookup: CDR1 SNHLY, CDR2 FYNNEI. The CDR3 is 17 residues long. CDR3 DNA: TGTGCCAGCAGGCGGACAGGGGAGTTGTATGGGGCCAACGTCCTGACTTTC. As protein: CASRRTGELYGANVLTF.

CDR3 nucleotide sequence: TGCGCCAGCAGCTTGGGACTAGCAGTTCCCAATGAGCAGTTCTTC. Encoded protein: CASSLGLAVPNEQFF. The rearrangement uses TRBV5-1 and TRBJ2-1; TRBD2 agrees at 7 bases. After removal of 0 bases from V and 6 bases from J, the junction contained 6 bases not matched to a gene. The CDR3 is made up of 15 amino acids. Looked up from germline, CDR1 is SGHRS and CDR2 is YFSETQ.

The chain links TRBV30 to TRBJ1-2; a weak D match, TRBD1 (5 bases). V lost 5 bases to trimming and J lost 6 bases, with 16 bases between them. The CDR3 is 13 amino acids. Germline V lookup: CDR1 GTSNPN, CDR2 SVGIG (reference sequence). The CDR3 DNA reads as TGTGCCTGGTCTACGGGGCAGTGGAATGGCTACACCTTC. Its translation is CAWSTGQWNGYTF.

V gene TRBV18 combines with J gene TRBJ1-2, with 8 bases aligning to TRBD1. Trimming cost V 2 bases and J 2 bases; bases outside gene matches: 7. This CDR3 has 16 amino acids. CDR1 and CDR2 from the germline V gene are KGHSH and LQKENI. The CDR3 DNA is TGTGCCAGCTCACCAGACAGGGGAGGGGAAAACTATGGCTACACCTTC. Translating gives CASSPDRGGENYGYTF.

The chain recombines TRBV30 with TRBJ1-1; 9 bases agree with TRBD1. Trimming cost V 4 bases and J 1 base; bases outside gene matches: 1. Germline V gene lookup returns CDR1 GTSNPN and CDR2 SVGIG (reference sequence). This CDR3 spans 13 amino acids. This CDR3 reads CAWMDRGNTEAFF. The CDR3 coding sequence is TGTGCCTGGATGGACAGGGGGAACACTGAAGCTTTCTTT.

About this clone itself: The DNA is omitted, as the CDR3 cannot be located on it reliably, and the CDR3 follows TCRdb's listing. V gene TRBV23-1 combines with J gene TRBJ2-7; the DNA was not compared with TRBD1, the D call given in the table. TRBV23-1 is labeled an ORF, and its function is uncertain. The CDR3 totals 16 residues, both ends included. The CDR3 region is CASSQFGPGLHSEQYF.

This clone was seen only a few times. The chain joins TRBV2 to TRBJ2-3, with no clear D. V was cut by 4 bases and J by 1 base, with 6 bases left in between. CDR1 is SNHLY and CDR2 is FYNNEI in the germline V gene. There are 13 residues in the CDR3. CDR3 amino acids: CASSAAGTDTQYF. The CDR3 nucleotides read TGTGCCAGCAGTGCGGCAGGCACAGATACGCAGTATTTT.

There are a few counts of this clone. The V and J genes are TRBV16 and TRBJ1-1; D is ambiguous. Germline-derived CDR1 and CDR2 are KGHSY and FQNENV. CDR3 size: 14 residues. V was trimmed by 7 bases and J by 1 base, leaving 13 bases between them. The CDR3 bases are TGTGCCAGCACCGCCTCGCGGCCGAACACTGAAGCTTTCTTT. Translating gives CASTASRPNTEAFF.

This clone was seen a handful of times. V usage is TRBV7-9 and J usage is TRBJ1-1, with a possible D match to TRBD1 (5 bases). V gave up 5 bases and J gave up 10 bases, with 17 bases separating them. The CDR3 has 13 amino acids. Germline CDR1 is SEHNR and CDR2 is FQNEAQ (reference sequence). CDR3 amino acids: CASSAQGVSLAFF. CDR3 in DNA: TGTGCCAGCAGCGCTCAGGGAGTCAGCTTAGCTTTCTTT.

Here the CDR3 DNA reads TGCGCCAGCAGCCAAGCTGGGGTTGGCACTGAAGCTTTCTTT. It codes for CASSQAGVGTEAFF. J is TRBJ1-1 and V is TRBV4-1; D uncertain. Germline V gene lookup returns CDR1 MGHRA and CDR2 YSYEKL. Trimming stripped 1 base from V and 4 bases from J, with 10 bases between. The CDR3 contains 14 residues.

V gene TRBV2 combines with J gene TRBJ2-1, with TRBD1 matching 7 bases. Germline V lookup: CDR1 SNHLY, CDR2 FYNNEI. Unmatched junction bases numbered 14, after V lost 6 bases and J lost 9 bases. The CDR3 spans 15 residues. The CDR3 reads CASRLVPGGGGEQFF. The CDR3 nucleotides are TGTGCCAGCAGACTTGTGCCAGGGGGTGGAGGTGAGCAGTTCTTC.

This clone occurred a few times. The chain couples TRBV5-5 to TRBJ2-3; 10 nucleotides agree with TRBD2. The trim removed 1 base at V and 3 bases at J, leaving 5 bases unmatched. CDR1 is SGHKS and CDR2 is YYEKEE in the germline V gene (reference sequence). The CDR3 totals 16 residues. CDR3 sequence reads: CASSLRASGGTDTQYF. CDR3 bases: TGTGCCAGCAGCTTGAGGGCTAGCGGGGGTACAGATACGCAGTATTTT. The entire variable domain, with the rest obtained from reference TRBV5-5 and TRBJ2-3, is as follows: DAGVTQSPTHLIKTRGQQVTLRCSPISGHKSVSWYQQVLGQGPQFIFQYYEKEERGRGNFPDRFSARQFPNYSSELNVNALLLGDSALYLCASSLRASGGTDTQYFGPGTRLTVL.

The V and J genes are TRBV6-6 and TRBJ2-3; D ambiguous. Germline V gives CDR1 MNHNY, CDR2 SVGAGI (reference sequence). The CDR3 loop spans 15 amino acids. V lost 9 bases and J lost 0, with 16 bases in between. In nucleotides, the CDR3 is TGTGCCAGTTCAATTATCCGAACTAGCACAGATACGCAGTATTTT. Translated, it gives CASSIIRTSTDTQYF.

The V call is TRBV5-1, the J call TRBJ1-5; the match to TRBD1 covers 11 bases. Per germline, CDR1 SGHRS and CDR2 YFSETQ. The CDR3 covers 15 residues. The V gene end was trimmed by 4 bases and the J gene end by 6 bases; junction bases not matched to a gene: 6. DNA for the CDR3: TGCGCCAGCAGCCCAGGGACAGGGGGAAGTCAGCCCCAGCATTTT. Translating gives CASSPGTGGSQPQHF. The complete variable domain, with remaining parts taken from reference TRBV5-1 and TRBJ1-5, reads KAGVTQTPRYLIKTRGQQVTLSCSPISGHRSVSWYQQTPGQGLQFLFEYFSETQRNKGNFPGRFSGRQFSNSRSEMNVSTLELGDSALYLCASSPGTGGSQPQHFGDGTRLSIL.

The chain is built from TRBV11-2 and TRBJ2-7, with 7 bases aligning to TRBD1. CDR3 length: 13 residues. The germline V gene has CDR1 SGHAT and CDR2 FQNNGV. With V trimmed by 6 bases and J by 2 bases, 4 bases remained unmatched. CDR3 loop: CASSNRGTYEQYF. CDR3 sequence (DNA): TGTGCCAGCAGTAACAGGGGAACCTACGAGCAGTACTTC.